The text below deals with one T cell receptor (beta chain). Methods used by the authors: Amplified reference gene primers provided the basis for estimating nucleated cell counts. Libraries were prepared by immunoSEQ multiplex PCR; TCRdb keeps only in-frame clonotypes and omits some of them. That table furnishes V, J and clone size, whereas the DNA furnished D and trimming. Altogether roughly 700,000 clones are present, approximately 90% being singletons, with the ten largest covering roughly 0.26%. These data originate in a study of blood T cell repertoires in COVID-19. Study-wide background: PBMCs, B-cell-depleted T cells, or T cells were the source of the cDNA or gDNA that made up the material.

V dropped 0 bases and J dropped 6 bases, with 13 bases sitting between them. The CDR3 is made up of 14 amino acids. The germline V gene has CDR1 SGHRS and CDR2 YFSETQ. This chain links TRBV5-1 with TRBJ2-7; a weak D match, TRBD1 (5 bases). The sequence was obtained from a woman aged 18-29 years with acute or convalescent COVID-19. Sample: peripheral blood. Here the CDR3 reads CASSLEDGRGEQYF. CDR3 nucleotides: TGCGCCAGCAGCTTGGAGGATGGTAGGGGCGAGCAGTACTTC.